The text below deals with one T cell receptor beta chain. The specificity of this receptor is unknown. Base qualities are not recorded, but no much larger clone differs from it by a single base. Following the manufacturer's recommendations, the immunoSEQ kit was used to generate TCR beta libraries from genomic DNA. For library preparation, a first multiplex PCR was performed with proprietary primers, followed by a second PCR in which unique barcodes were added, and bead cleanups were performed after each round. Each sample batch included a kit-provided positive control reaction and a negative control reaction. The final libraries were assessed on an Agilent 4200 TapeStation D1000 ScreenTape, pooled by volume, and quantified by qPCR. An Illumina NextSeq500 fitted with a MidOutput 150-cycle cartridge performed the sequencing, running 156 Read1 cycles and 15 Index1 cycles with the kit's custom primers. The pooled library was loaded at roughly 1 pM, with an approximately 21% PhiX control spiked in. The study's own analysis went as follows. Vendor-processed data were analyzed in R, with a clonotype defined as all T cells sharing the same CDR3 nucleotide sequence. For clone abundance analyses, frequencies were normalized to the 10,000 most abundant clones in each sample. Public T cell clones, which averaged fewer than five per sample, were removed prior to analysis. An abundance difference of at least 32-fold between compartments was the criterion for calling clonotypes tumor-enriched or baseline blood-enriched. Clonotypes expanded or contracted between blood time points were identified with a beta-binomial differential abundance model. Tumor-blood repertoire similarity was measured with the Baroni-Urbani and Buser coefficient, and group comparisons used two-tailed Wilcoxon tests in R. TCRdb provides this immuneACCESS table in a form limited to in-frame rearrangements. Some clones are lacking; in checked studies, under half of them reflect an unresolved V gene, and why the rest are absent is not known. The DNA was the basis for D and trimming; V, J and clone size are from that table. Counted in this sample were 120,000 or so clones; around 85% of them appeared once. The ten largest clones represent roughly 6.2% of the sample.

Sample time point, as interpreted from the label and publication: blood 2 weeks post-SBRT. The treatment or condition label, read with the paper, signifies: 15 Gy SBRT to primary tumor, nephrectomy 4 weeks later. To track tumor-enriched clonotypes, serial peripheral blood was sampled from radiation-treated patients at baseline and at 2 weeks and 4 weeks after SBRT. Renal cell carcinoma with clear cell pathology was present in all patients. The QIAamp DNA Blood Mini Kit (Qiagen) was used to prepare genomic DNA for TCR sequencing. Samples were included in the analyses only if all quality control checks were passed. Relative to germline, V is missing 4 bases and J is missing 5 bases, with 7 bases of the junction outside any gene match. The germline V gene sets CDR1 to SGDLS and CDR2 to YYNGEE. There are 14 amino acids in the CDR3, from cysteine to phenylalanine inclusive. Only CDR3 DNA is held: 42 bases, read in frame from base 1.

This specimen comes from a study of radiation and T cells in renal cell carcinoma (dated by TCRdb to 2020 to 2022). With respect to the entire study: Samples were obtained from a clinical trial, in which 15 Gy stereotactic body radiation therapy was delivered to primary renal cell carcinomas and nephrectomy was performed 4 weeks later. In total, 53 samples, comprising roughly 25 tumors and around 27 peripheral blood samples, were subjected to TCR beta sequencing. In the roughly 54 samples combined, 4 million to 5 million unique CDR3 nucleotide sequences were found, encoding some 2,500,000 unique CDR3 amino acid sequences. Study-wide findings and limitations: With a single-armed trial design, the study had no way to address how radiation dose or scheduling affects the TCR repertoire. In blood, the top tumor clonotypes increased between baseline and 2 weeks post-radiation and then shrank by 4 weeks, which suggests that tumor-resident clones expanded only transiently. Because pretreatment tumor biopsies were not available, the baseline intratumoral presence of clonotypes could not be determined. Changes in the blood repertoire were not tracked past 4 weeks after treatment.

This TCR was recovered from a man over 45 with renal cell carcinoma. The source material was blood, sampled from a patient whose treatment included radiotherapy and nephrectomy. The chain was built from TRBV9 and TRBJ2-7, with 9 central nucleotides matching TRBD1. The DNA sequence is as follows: TGTGCCAGCAGCTGGGATACAGGGGGCAACGAGCAGTACTTC. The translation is CASSWDTGGNEQYF.